The clone carrying this TCR beta chain was detected only once. This sample stems from a study of blood T cell repertoires in COVID-19. V shed 3 bases and J 10 bases; nucleotides not matched to a gene: 2. The CDR3 runs 11 residues. CDR1 is SGHAT, CDR2 FQNNGV, per germline. Study processing details: It was from reference gene primer amplification that nucleated cell counts were estimated. The table came from immunoSEQ multiplex PCR; TCRdb's copy has only in-frame clones and leaves some out. D and trimming come from the DNA, and the V and J calls and clone size come from that table. The table lists roughly 100,000 clones, roughly 82% of them singletons.

The chain is built from TRBV11-2 and TRBJ1-1, with 7 positions matching TRBD1. This receptor was obtained from a human donor in a cohort sampled during active COVID-19. Material for sequencing was peripheral blood. The CDR3 sequence: CASSLGTVAFF. The CDR3 DNA sequence: TGTGCCAGCAGCTTGGGGACAGTAGCTTTCTTT.